This T cell receptor beta chain stems from a study of blood T cell repertoires in COVID-19. Study-wide context: COVID-19 samples, acute and convalescent, were from the United States, Italy and Spain.

Only in-frame clones appear in the TCRdb table, and some are missing; sequencing was by immunoSEQ multiplex PCR. This sample has 250,000 or so clones, with 70% to 90% found just once. This clone appeared once. Sequencing input: peripheral blood. The clonotype comes from a woman in her thirties with active or convalescent COVID-19.

CDR3 coding DNA: TGTGCCAGTAGTACCCCCCGGGACAGGGGCAGGGGCTCTGGGGCCAACGTCCTGACTTTC. Its protein is CASSTPRDRGRGSGANVLTF. The chain carries TRBV19 and TRBJ2-6; 10 bases line up with TRBD1. Trimming took 4 bases from V and 0 from J; bases not matched to a gene: 12. In germline, CDR1 is LNHDA, CDR2 SQIVND (reference sequence). This CDR3 has 20 residues. The full variable domain, rest sourced from reference TRBV19 and TRBJ2-6, is DGGITQSPKYLFRKEGQNVTLSCEQNLNHDAMYWYRQDPGQGLRLIYYSQIVNDFQKGDIAEGYSVSREKKESFPLTVTSAQKNPTAFYLCASSTPRDRGRGSGANVLTFGAGSRLTVL.